These 28 T cell receptor beta chains came from one sample sequenced in a study of cytomegalovirus exposure and HLA in healthy donors. The PCR made use of 60 Vbeta and 13 Jbeta primers. Generated by immunoSEQ multiplex PCR, the TCRdb table keeps only in-frame clones and is missing some. The profile shows some 150,000 clones, 70% to 80% of them singletons. Material: PBMCs. The origin of the receptors is a middle-aged man in good health and CMV-seronegative.

On this clone: Distinct nucleotide sequences in the sample also encode this CDR3. The V gene is TRBV29-1, the J gene TRBJ2-7; no definite D call. The CDR3 sequence is 13 residues long. From germline, CDR1 is SQVTM and CDR2 ANQGSEA. V dropped 5 bases and J dropped 2 bases, with 13 bases sitting between them. DNA of the CDR3: TGCAGCGTTATACCAGGTTCCCCCTACGAGCAGTACTTC. Its translation is CSVIPGSPYEQYF.

This clone was seen only a few times. The chain couples TRBV5-4 to TRBJ2-1, with a tentative D call TRBD1 (6 bases). Germline V gives CDR1 SGHNT, CDR2 YYREEE (reference sequence). Between the trimmed V and J ends, which lost 4 bases and 7 bases, there was a span of 12 bases. The CDR3 contains 13 residues. CDR3 loop: CASSTLQGNEQFF. For the CDR3, the DNA is TGTGCCAGCAGCACCCTACAGGGTAATGAGCAGTTCTTC.

The chain couples TRBV19 to TRBJ2-1; 11 nucleotides line up with TRBD2. Per germline, CDR1 LNHDA and CDR2 SQIVND (reference sequence). Trimming at V came to 3 bases and at J to 4 bases, leaving 5 bases not matched to a gene. This CDR3 comprises 16 residues. DNA of the CDR3: TGTGCCAGTAGTATTCGGCTAGCGGGGGGATACAATGAGCAGTTCTTC. Residues: CASSIRLAGGYNEQFF.

With respect to this clone: Other DNA sequences from this sample encode an identical CDR3 as well. The genes are TRBV7-9 and TRBJ2-5, with D possibly matching TRBD2 (5 bases). The CDR3 is 12 residues long. Looked up from germline, CDR1 is SEHNR and CDR2 is FQNEAQ (reference sequence). Trimming stripped 5 bases from V and 5 bases from J, with 9 bases between. The chain's CDR3 is CASSLDWETQYF. In nucleotides, the CDR3 is TGTGCCAGCAGCCTGGACTGGGAGACCCAGTACTTC.

This clone has just one count. V and J are TRBV10-3 and TRBJ2-1, with 7 bases matching TRBD1. Looked up from germline, CDR1 is ENHRY and CDR2 is SYGVKD. This CDR3 has 15 amino acids. Unmatched junction bases numbered 4, after V lost 3 bases and J lost 2 bases. The CDR3 is CAISEDRAPYNEQFF. CDR3 nucleotide sequence: TGTGCCATCAGTGAAGACAGGGCTCCCTACAATGAGCAGTTCTTC.

This clone was seen a few times. V and J are TRBV4-3 and TRBJ2-3; 9 nucleotides agree with TRBD1. The ends lost 1 base at V and 3 bases at J; junction bases unmatched: 5. The CDR3 is made up of 16 amino acids. CDR1 LGHNA and CDR2 YSLEER come from the germline V gene. CDR3 in amino acids: CASSQGGQGITDTQYF. The CDR3 DNA follows: TGCGCCAGCAGCCAAGGGGGACAGGGAATTACAGATACGCAGTATTTT.

The chain has TRBV7-8 and TRBJ2-3, with 7 positions matching TRBD2. The CDR3 length is 17 residues. Germline CDR1 reads SGHVS; CDR2 reads FQNEAQ. V lost 3 bases to trimming and J lost 6 bases; unmatched junction nucleotides: 15. CDR3 nucleotide sequence: TGTGCCAGCAGCTTCTCCGAACTTCCGGGAGGCAGGGATACGCAGTATTTT. Protein sequence: CASSFSELPGGRDTQYF.

This sequence joins TRBV5-4 and TRBJ2-3; D is possibly TRBD2 (5 bases). There are 16 residues in the CDR3. Trimming removed 4 bases from V and 2 bases from J, with 17 bases in between. Germline V CDR1 and CDR2: SGHNT, YYREEE (reference sequence). CDR3 loop: CASSPLTRESTDTQYF. CDR3 bases: TGTGCCAGCAGCCCACTAACGAGGGAATCCACAGATACGCAGTATTTT.

The chain is built from TRBV5-4 and TRBJ1-5; D not certain. This CDR3 comprises 11 residues. Trimming took off 4 bases at V and 7 bases at J, with 6 bases between the two ends. In germline, CDR1 is SGHNT, CDR2 YYREEE (reference sequence). The CDR3 is CASSTHQPQHF. In DNA form, the CDR3 reads TGTGCCAGCAGCACACACCAGCCCCAGCATTTT. The full variable domain, with the rest looked up from reference TRBV5-4 and TRBJ1-5, is ETGVTQSPTHLIKTRGQQVTLRCSSQSGHNTVSWYQQALGQGPQFIFQYYREEENGRGNFPPRFSGLQFPNYSSELNVNALELDDSALYLCASSTHQPQHFGDGTRLSIL.

The gene calls are TRBV7-2 and TRBJ2-3; a weak D match, TRBD1 (5 bases). Trimming shortened V by 5 bases and J by 3 bases, and 9 bases separated the two germline ends. The CDR3 has 13 amino acids. CDR1 is SGHTA and CDR2 is FQGNSA in the germline V gene. The CDR3 reads CASSGAWTDTQYF. In DNA form, the CDR3 reads TGTGCCAGCAGCGGGGCTTGGACAGATACGCAGTATTTT.

This chain connects TRBV5-4 to TRBJ2-7; 9 nucleotides line up with TRBD1. This CDR3 spans 15 amino acids. Unmatched junction bases numbered 11, after V lost 5 bases and J lost 5 bases. CDR1 SGHNT and CDR2 YYREEE come from the germline V gene (reference sequence). The CDR3 sequence is CASRRPGQGLHEQYF. The CDR3 coding sequence is TGTGCCAGCAGGAGACCGGGACAGGGCTTGCACGAGCAGTACTTC.

This chain joins TRBV18 and TRBJ2-1; no reliable D call. V was shortened by 2 bases and J by 10 bases, with 6 bases between the two germline ends. Germline CDR1 and CDR2: KGHSH and LQKENI. This CDR3 comprises 11 residues. CDR3 DNA sequence: TGTGCCAGCTCACCAGCCGAGGAGCAGTTCTTC. The encoded protein is CASSPAEEQFF.

This clone has a handful of counts. This sequence joins TRBV2 and TRBJ2-7, with TRBD1 matching 10 bases. The CDR3 length is 13 residues. The trim removed 6 bases at V and 4 bases at J, leaving 3 bases unmatched. Germline CDR1 and CDR2: SNHLY and FYNNEI. As DNA, the CDR3 is TGTGCCAGCAGGGGGACAGGGGCGTACGAGCAGTACTTC. Residues: CASRGTGAYEQYF.

In this sample, this clone turned up a few times. J is TRBJ2-3 and V is TRBV19, with TRBD2 matching over 10 bases. There are 17 residues in the CDR3. Trimming removed 3 bases from V and 1 base from J; junction bases left unmatched: 7. The germline V gene encodes CDR1 LNHDA and CDR2 SQIVND (reference sequence). This CDR3 reads CASSIPSGGIRTDTQYF. The CDR3 nucleotides read TGTGCCAGTAGTATCCCTAGCGGGGGAATCCGCACAGATACGCAGTATTTT.

The gene calls are TRBV5-1 and TRBJ2-1; 10 bases agree with TRBD1. Looked up from germline, CDR1 is SGHRS and CDR2 is YFSETQ. CDR3 length: 15 residues. The V segment lost 3 bases and the J segment 7 bases; nucleotides outside the gene matches: 7. CDR3 in DNA: TGCGCCAGCAGCTCCCGACAGGGGGCGCGGAATGAGCAGTTCTTC. Its protein is CASSSRQGARNEQFF. The full variable domain, completed using reference TRBV5-1 and TRBJ2-1, is KAGVTQTPRYLIKTRGQQVTLSCSPISGHRSVSWYQQTPGQGLQFLFEYFSETQRNKGNFPGRFSGRQFSNSRSEMNVSTLELGDSALYLCASSSRQGARNEQFFGPGTRLTVL.

This clone occurred a few times. The gene calls are TRBV7-9 and TRBJ2-7; 14 nucleotides align to TRBD2. The CDR3 has 18 residues. Per the germline V gene, CDR1 is SEHNR and CDR2 is FQNEAQ (reference sequence). Trimming took 4 bases from V and 0 from J; bases not matched to a gene: 8. CDR3 nucleotide sequence: TGTGCCAGCAGCTCCTCCGGACTAGCGGGGGGCCGCTCCTACGAGCAGTACTTC. Its protein is CASSSSGLAGGRSYEQYF.

The V call is TRBV5-8, the J call TRBJ1-2; D ambiguous. The germline CDR1 and CDR2 sequences are SGHTS and YDEGEE. The germline V and J ends were trimmed by 4 bases and 8 bases, with 15 bases remaining between them. The CDR3 runs 13 residues. For the CDR3, the DNA is TGTGCCAGCAGCGAGATACGAAACAGCGGCTACACCTTC. It codes for CASSEIRNSGYTF.

The genes are TRBV5-6 and TRBJ1-3, with 12 bases aligning to TRBD1. Germline V gives CDR1 SGHDT, CDR2 YYEEEE. The V and J ends lost 4 bases and 9 bases, in that order; junction bases with no gene match: 8. The CDR3 covers 15 residues. CDR3 sequence (DNA): TGTGCCAGCAGCAGTACGGGACAGGGGGCGCGCACCATATATTTT. It is translated as CASSSTGQGARTIYF.

The genes are TRBV10-3 and TRBJ1-1; perhaps TRBD1 as D (6 bases). Trimming took off 2 bases at V and 1 base at J, with 20 bases between the two ends. In germline, CDR1 is ENHRY, CDR2 SYGVKD. CDR3 length equals 18 residues. This chain's CDR3 is CAISEVLSGRGTNTEAFF. In nucleotides, the CDR3 is TGTGCCATCAGTGAGGTCTTAAGTGGAAGGGGGACGAACACTGAAGCTTTCTTT.

The CDR3 is CASSPLPGLETPTAFF. Written as DNA, the CDR3 is TGTGCCAGCTCACCGTTGCCGGGACTCGAAACCCCAACGGCTTTCTTT. The chain has TRBV18 and TRBJ1-1; the D gene is possibly TRBD1 (5 bases). With 3 bases removed from V and 11 bases from J, the gap between germline ends came to 25 bases. Germline V CDR1 and CDR2: KGHSH, LQKENI. This CDR3 has 16 residues.

The V gene is TRBV28, the J gene TRBJ1-2; D is perhaps TRBD1 (6 bases). The V gene's germline CDR1 is MDHEN and CDR2 SYDVKM. V was shortened by 5 bases and J by 2 bases, with 12 bases between the two germline ends. CDR3 length equals 14 residues. The DNA of the CDR3 is TGTGCCAGCAGTCCTCCCCAGGGGAACTATGGCTACACCTTC. Its protein product is CASSPPQGNYGYTF.

The chain carries TRBV9 and TRBJ2-2; 9 bases are a match to TRBD2. The J segment lost 7 bases and the V segment lost 5 bases, leaving 12 bases of the junction unmatched. The CDR3 loop spans 16 amino acids. CDR1 is SGDLS, CDR2 YYNGEE, per germline. This CDR3 is CASSGRGGGAVGELFF. CDR3 coding DNA: TGTGCCAGCAGTGGACGTGGCGGGGGGGCCGTCGGGGAGCTGTTTTTT.

The gene calls are TRBV4-3 and TRBJ2-5, with 7 bases identical to TRBD1. With the DNA end fitting TRBJ2-7 better, the J assignment may be wrong. This CDR3 is built from 19 residues. Per the germline V gene, CDR1 is LGHNA and CDR2 is YSLEER. The CDR3 here is CASSLHQYHDRASSYEQYF. The CDR3 DNA reads TGCGCCAGCAGCCTACACCAATACCATGACAGGGCGAGCTCCTACGAGCAGTACTTC.

This sequence joins TRBV19 and TRBJ1-5, with 9 positions matching TRBD1. V was pared by 6 bases and J by 1 base, with 4 bases of the junction left unmatched. CDR3 length equals 15 residues. Germline CDR1 LNHDA, CDR2 SQIVND (reference sequence). The CDR3, as DNA: TGTGCCAGTAGCCCGACAGGGGGAAGCAATCAGCCCCAGCATTTT. Protein sequence: CASSPTGGSNQPQHF.

The chain recombines TRBV18 with TRBJ1-1, with D tentatively TRBD1 (5 bases). This CDR3 is 15 amino acids long. Germline V gives CDR1 KGHSH, CDR2 LQKENI. The ends were cut back, 4 bases at V and 1 base at J, with 13 bases in the middle. Written as DNA, the CDR3 is TGTGCCAGCTCACTGGCGGGGGGAAGGAACACTGAAGCTTTCTTT. It specifies CASSLAGGRNTEAFF.

The rearrangement uses TRBV7-8 and TRBJ1-1, with a tentative D call TRBD1 (5 bases). The germline gives CDR1 SGHVS, CDR2 FQNEAQ. The CDR3 spans 15 residues. The ends were cut back, 6 bases at V and 3 bases at J, with 17 bases in the middle. The CDR3, as DNA: TGTGCCAGCAGACTTTTCAGGGCTCCGGACACTGAAGCTTTCTTT. Translated: CASRLFRAPDTEAFF.

The chain joins TRBV6-6 to TRBJ2-5, with D possibly being TRBD2 (5 bases). This CDR3 comprises 14 residues. The V and J ends lost 6 bases and 1 base respectively, with 12 bases between them. The germline V gene has CDR1 MNHNY and CDR2 SVGAGI (reference sequence). The CDR3 is CASRTEAFQETQYF. Here the CDR3 DNA reads TGTGCCAGCAGGACGGAGGCCTTCCAAGAGACCCAGTACTTC.

In this sample, this clone turned up once. This chain uses TRBV5-1 with TRBJ2-1; the match to TRBD1 covers 8 bases. CDR1 and CDR2 from the germline V gene are SGHRS and YFSETQ. CDR3 length: 18 residues. V trimming: 0 bases; J trimming: 7 bases; junction bases outside the gene matches: 15. CDR3 in amino acids: CASSLGSPPGQVLNEQFF. CDR3 sequence (DNA): TGCGCCAGCAGCTTGGGGTCTCCCCCGGGACAGGTATTAAATGAGCAGTTCTTC.